One sample yielded the 30 T cell receptor beta chains listed below, sequenced in a study of blood T cell repertoires in COVID-19. Generated by immunoSEQ multiplex PCR, the TCRdb table keeps only in-frame clones and is missing some. Seen here are about 140,000 clones, just under 85% observed once, and the top ten hold more than 3%. Specimen: PBMCs or T cells enriched from blood (not recorded which). Receptor source: a woman aged 50 to 60 with acute COVID-19.

The J gene is TRBJ2-5, the V gene TRBV4-2; 9 nucleotides align to TRBD2. Germline-derived CDR1 and CDR2 are LGHNA and YNFKEQ. The CDR3 totals 16 residues. V shed 1 base, J shed 4 bases, and the junction held 7 bases outside the gene matches. CDR3 in amino acids: CASSQVPGGRGETQYF. The CDR3 coding sequence is TGTGCCAGCAGCCAAGTACCGGGCGGGAGGGGAGAGACCCAGTACTTC.

The chain recombines TRBV30 with TRBJ2-4; 7 nucleotides match TRBD2. Looked up from germline, CDR1 is GTSNPN and CDR2 is SVGIG (reference sequence). Germline trimming cut 2 bases from V and 8 bases from J; bases unmatched to any gene: 3. The CDR3 is 12 amino acids. The CDR3: CAWSRGVDIQYF. In DNA, the CDR3 is TGTGCCTGGAGTCGGGGGGTGGACATTCAGTACTTC. The entire variable domain, with the rest obtained from reference TRBV30 and TRBJ2-4, is as follows: SQTIHQWPATLVQPVGSPLSLECTVEGTSNPNLYWYRQAAGRGLQLLFYSVGIGQISSEVPQNLSASRPQDRQFILSSKKLLLSDSGFYLCAWSRGVDIQYFGAGTRLSVL.

The rearrangement joins TRBV5-1 to TRBJ1-1, with 9 bases fitting TRBD1. With V trimmed by 4 bases and J by 1 base, 5 bases remained unmatched. The germline V gene has CDR1 SGHRS and CDR2 YFSETQ. The CDR3 totals 15 residues. The CDR3 region has the DNA TGCGCCAGCAGCCAACGGGACAGGGAGAACACTGAAGCTTTCTTT. Translating gives CASSQRDRENTEAFF.

This sequence joins TRBV19 and TRBJ1-2; weak D call: TRBD1 (5 bases). The CDR3 has 15 residues. The germline V gene encodes CDR1 LNHDA and CDR2 SQIVND (reference sequence). V lost 7 bases and J 2 bases, leaving 17 bases between the germline ends. The CDR3 region has the DNA TGTGCCAGTACACCCGGCGGGGGTCAGAACTATGGCTACACCTTC. It translates to CASTPGGGQNYGYTF.

V gene TRBV19 combines with J gene TRBJ2-3; perhaps TRBD1 as D (5 bases). In germline, CDR1 is LNHDA, CDR2 SQIVND (reference sequence). V gave up 10 bases and J gave up 2 bases, with 19 bases separating them. There are 15 residues in the CDR3. DNA of the CDR3: TGTGCCACCAGGGATTCCCCCCGAGCCACAGATACGCAGTATTTT. Residues: CATRDSPRATDTQYF. The full variable domain, its missing parts supplied by reference TRBV19 and TRBJ2-3, is DGGITQSPKYLFRKEGQNVTLSCEQNLNHDAMYWYRQDPGQGLRLIYYSQIVNDFQKGDIAEGYSVSREKKESFPLTVTSAQKNPTAFYLCATRDSPRATDTQYFGPGTRLTVL.

This clone was observed a handful of times. This chain links TRBV13 with TRBJ2-2, with 7 positions matching TRBD1. The CDR3 covers 14 residues. J gave up 4 bases and V 5 bases, and 4 bases lay outside the gene matches. From germline, CDR1 is PRHDT and CDR2 FYEKMQ (reference sequence). This CDR3 reads CASSLDRITGELFF. CDR3 DNA sequence: TGTGCCAGCAGCCTGGACAGGATCACCGGGGAGCTGTTTTTT.

The V and J genes are TRBV14 and TRBJ1-2; D is uncertain. Germline V lookup: CDR1 SGHDN, CDR2 FVKESK. The germline V and J ends were trimmed by 3 bases and 0 bases, with 5 bases remaining between them. This CDR3 has 13 residues. The CDR3 sequence: CASSQFTNYGYTF. The CDR3 nucleotides are TGTGCCAGCAGCCAGTTTACTAACTATGGCTACACCTTC.

This sequence joins TRBV7-9 and TRBJ1-1; the match to TRBD1 covers 7 bases. The J segment lost 3 bases and the V segment lost 5 bases, leaving 3 bases of the junction unmatched. Germline CDR1 and CDR2: SEHNR and FQNEAQ (reference sequence). CDR3 length: 13 amino acids. CDR3 sequence: CASSVDRDTEAFF. The DNA of the CDR3 is TGTGCCAGCAGCGTCGACAGGGACACTGAAGCTTTCTTT.

V is TRBV2 and J is TRBJ1-3, with TRBD1 matching over 7 bases. Trimming took 8 bases from V and 6 from J; bases not matched to a gene: 13. The CDR3 totals 15 residues. Germline loops: CDR1 SNHLY, CDR2 FYNNEI. This chain's CDR3 is CASRATGTPENTIYF. In DNA form, the CDR3 reads TGTGCCAGCCGAGCGACAGGGACCCCCGAAAACACCATATATTTT.

V is TRBV21-1 and J is TRBJ2-1; TRBD2, the table's D call, lacks a check against the DNA. TRBV21-1 is marked as a pseudogene. The CDR3 covers 12 residues. The CDR3 DNA reads TGTTCCCTGCCTAGTGAGAACAATGAGCAGTTCTTC. The encoded protein is CSLPSENNEQFF.

A word on this clone: One junction end disagrees with the germline gene, perhaps due to a read error. The chain carries TRBV7-8 and TRBJ1-3, with D possibly being TRBD1 (5 bases). Germline V gene lookup returns CDR1 SGHVS and CDR2 FQNEAQ. The CDR3 consists of 14 residues. The CDR3 sequence: CASSLGGTLVVPFF. The CDR3 DNA reads TGTGCCAGCAGCTTAGGCGGGACCTTAGTCGTCCCCTTTTTT.

V gene TRBV3-1 (or the pseudogene TRBV3-2) combines with J gene TRBJ1-1; D is unresolved. The CDR3 runs 14 residues. Trimming removed 3 bases at V and 6 bases at J, with 14 bases between. The germline CDR1 and CDR2 sequences are LGHDT and YNNKEL (reference sequence). Here the CDR3 DNA reads TGTGCCAGCAGCCAGTGGGCGGACGGGGCTGAAGCTTTCTTT. This codes for CASSQWADGAEAFF.

This chain joins TRBV5-4 and TRBJ1-6; weak D call: TRBD1 (6 bases). The CDR3 is made up of 15 amino acids. Trimming left V 0 bases short and J 7 bases short, with 11 bases between. The germline CDR1 and CDR2 sequences are SGHNT and YYREEE (reference sequence). CDR3 sequence (DNA): TGTGCCAGCAGCTTGGAACAGGGAAGGAATTCACCCCTCCACTTT. The encoded protein is CASSLEQGRNSPLHF.

This clone was found once. In DNA form, the CDR3 reads TGTGCCACCAGTGACCCCGGGACTAGCGCGACCTACGAGCAGTACTTC. Translating it yields CATSDPGTSATYEQYF. This chain links TRBV24-1 with TRBJ2-7; 10 bases are shared with TRBD2. The CDR3 spans 16 residues. Germline CDR1 and CDR2: KGHDR and SFDVKD. The ends lost 4 bases at V and 2 bases at J; junction bases unmatched: 7.

This clone occurred a few times. The chain joins TRBV7-9 to TRBJ2-1; 8 bases match TRBD2. J gave up 15 bases and V 5 bases, and 9 bases lay outside the gene matches. The CDR3 is 12 amino acids. CDR1 is SEHNR, CDR2 FQNEAQ, per germline (reference sequence). In nucleotides, the CDR3 is TGTGCCAGCAGCGGACCTAGCGGGTCGCCGTTCTTC. This encodes CASSGPSGSPFF.

The chain combines TRBV2 with TRBJ2-1; 9 bases match TRBD2. Germline assignment: CDR1 SNHLY and CDR2 FYNNEI. There are 15 residues in the CDR3. V lost 5 bases to trimming and J lost 3 bases; unmatched junction nucleotides: 5. CDR3 sequence: CASSRGLAIYNEQFF. Written as DNA, the CDR3 is TGTGCCAGCAGTAGGGGACTAGCTATCTACAATGAGCAGTTCTTC. The whole variable domain, filled in from reference TRBV2 and TRBJ2-1, reads EPEVTQTPSHQVTQMGQEVILRCVPISNHLYFYWYRQILGQKVEFLVSFYNNEISEKSEIFDDQFSVERPDGSNFTLKIRSTKLEDSAMYFCASSRGLAIYNEQFFGPGTRLTVL.

This chain joins TRBV5-1 and TRBJ2-7; 9 bases map to TRBD1. Looked up from germline, CDR1 is SGHRS and CDR2 is YFSETQ. The CDR3 spans 15 residues. The J segment lost 4 bases and the V segment lost 1 base, leaving 6 bases of the junction unmatched. CDR3 bases: TGCGCCAGCAGCTTGAATCCGGGACAGGGTTACGAGCAGTACTTC. Its protein product is CASSLNPGQGYEQYF.

J is TRBJ1-2 and V is TRBV19; TRBD1 matches 9 bases. Germline loops: CDR1 LNHDA, CDR2 SQIVND (reference sequence). V gave up 6 bases and J gave up 4 bases; unmatched junction bases: 12. This CDR3 is 16 amino acids long. The CDR3 DNA reads as TGTGCCAGTAGGGAAAGTCTGGGACAGGGTCCCTATGGCTACACCTTC. It codes for CASRESLGQGPYGYTF.

This clone is judged medium-sized. The V gene is TRBV6-2 or TRBV6-3, the J gene TRBJ1-1; no definite D call. The germline V and J ends were trimmed by 4 bases and 1 base, with 4 bases remaining between them. CDR1 is MNHEY and CDR2 is SVGEGT in the germline V gene. The CDR3 loop spans 12 amino acids. DNA for the CDR3: TGTGCCAGCAGTTTCCAGAACACTGAAGCTTTCTTT. Amino acid sequence: CASSFQNTEAFF.

CDR3 loop: CASSLASRKYNEQFF. Written as DNA, the CDR3 is TGTGCCAGCAGCTTAGCGTCTAGGAAGTACAATGAGCAGTTCTTC. The V gene is TRBV7-9, the J gene TRBJ2-1; D remains unclear. Germline CDR1 and CDR2: SEHNR and FQNEAQ (reference sequence). The CDR3 covers 15 residues. The ends were cut back, 0 bases at V and 4 bases at J, with 10 bases in the middle.

The V gene is TRBV12-3 or TRBV12-4, the J gene TRBJ1-1; D gene unclear. Trimming took off 4 bases at V and 0 bases at J, with 3 bases between the two ends. This CDR3 contains 12 residues. CDR3: CASSSVNTEAFF. The CDR3 nucleotides are TGTGCCAGCAGTTCAGTGAACACTGAAGCTTTCTTT.

This clone occurred a few times. The chain carries TRBV10-2 and TRBJ1-1; maybe TRBD1 (5 bases). Germline CDR1 is WSHSY and CDR2 is SAAADI. The CDR3 length is 14 residues. V was clipped by 7 bases and J by 4 bases, with 16 bases between them. CDR3 residues: CASNHQRGRTEAFF. CDR3 bases: TGCGCCAGCAATCATCAGCGGGGACGCACTGAAGCTTTCTTT.

The chain employs TRBV7-2 and TRBJ2-3; 9 nucleotides line up with TRBD2. Trimming at V came to 5 bases and at J to 3 bases, leaving 9 bases not matched to a gene. Germline lookup yields CDR1 SGHTA and CDR2 FQGNSA. This CDR3 has 16 amino acids. CDR3 protein: CASSARAGGQTDTQYF. In nucleotides, the CDR3 is TGTGCCAGCAGCGCAAGAGCGGGAGGCCAGACAGATACGCAGTATTTT.

The CDR3 protein is CASSLHRGQVEQYF. The CDR3 region has the DNA TGTGCCAGCAGCCTACACAGGGGGCAGGTCGAGCAGTACTTC. This rearrangement joins TRBV3-1 (or the pseudogene TRBV3-2) to TRBJ2-7, with 9 bases lining up with TRBD1. V shed 4 bases, J shed 6 bases, and the junction held 7 bases outside the gene matches. Germline V gives CDR1 LGHDT, CDR2 YNNKEL (reference sequence). CDR3 size: 14 residues.

This sequence joins TRBV30 and TRBJ1-2, with D unresolved. V was clipped by 3 bases and J by 4 bases, with 12 bases between them. Looked up from germline, CDR1 is GTSNPN and CDR2 is SVGIG (reference sequence). The CDR3 contains 13 residues. The CDR3 region is CAWSPQALYGYTF. CDR3 nucleotide sequence: TGTGCCTGGAGCCCTCAGGCCCTCTATGGCTACACCTTC.

V and J are TRBV5-1 and TRBJ2-1; 10 bases agree with TRBD2. V shed 1 base and J 0 bases; nucleotides not matched to a gene: 10. This CDR3 has 19 residues. Germline CDR1 is SGHRS and CDR2 is YFSETQ. The CDR3 is CASSLPNSTSGVSYNEQFF. Written as DNA, the CDR3 is TGCGCCAGCAGCTTGCCTAATAGTACTAGCGGGGTCTCCTACAATGAGCAGTTCTTC.

The chain is built from TRBV5-8 and TRBJ2-7; no reliable D call. The V end was cut by 5 bases, the J end by 0 bases, with 15 bases between. CDR1 is SGHTS, CDR2 YDEGEE, per germline. The CDR3 runs 15 residues. The CDR3 loop is CASSLSYYSSYEQYF. CDR3 nucleotides: TGTGCCAGCAGTCTTTCCTACTATTCCTCCTACGAGCAGTACTTC.

V and J are TRBV7-3 and TRBJ2-1; TRBD2 matches 9 bases. Germline assignment: CDR1 SGHTA and CDR2 FQGTGA. With V trimmed by 2 bases and J by 5 bases, 1 base remained unmatched. The CDR3 covers 14 residues. This CDR3 is CASSLRLADNEQFF. Written as DNA, the CDR3 is TGTGCCAGCAGCTTACGACTAGCGGACAATGAGCAGTTCTTC. Using reference TRBV7-3 and TRBJ2-1 for the parts outside the CDR3, the full variable domain is GAGVSQTPSNKVTEKGKYVELRCDPISGHTALYWYRQSLGQGPEFLIYFQGTGAADDSGLPNDRFFAVRPEGSVSTLKIQRTERGDSAVYLCASSLRLADNEQFFGPGTRLTVL.

The rearrangement joins TRBV19 to TRBJ1-4, with TRBD1 identical over 7 bases. V was pared by 6 bases and J by 3 bases, with 7 bases of the junction left unmatched. The CDR3 consists of 15 residues. Germline V lookup: CDR1 LNHDA, CDR2 SQIVND (reference sequence). This CDR3 reads CASSNPGTANEKLFF. The CDR3 DNA is TGTGCCAGTAGCAACCCCGGGACAGCTAATGAAAAACTGTTTTTT.

The genes are TRBV5-1 and TRBJ1-4; the match to TRBD1 covers 7 bases. Germline V CDR1 and CDR2: SGHRS, YFSETQ. J gave up 8 bases and V 0 bases, and 7 bases lay outside the gene matches. This CDR3 is 15 amino acids long. The CDR3 loop is CASSLGTGSREKLFF. In DNA form, the CDR3 reads TGCGCCAGCAGCTTGGGGACAGGTTCGAGGGAAAAACTGTTTTTT.